In its sample, the clone carrying this T cell receptor beta chain was seen once. Its matching antigen is unknown. Germline values: CDR1 SNHLY, CDR2 FYNNEI. The V end was cut by 2 bases, the J end by 0 bases, with 9 bases between. CDR3 size: 15 residues. The data were taken from a study of cytomegalovirus exposure and HLA in healthy donors. Points from the study as a whole: Productive rates of about 90% or about 30% were seen for most TCR beta V segments in an earlier analysis. TCR association rates varied by HLA locus in a later analysis, with DRB1 highest and HLA-C lowest.

It was with 60 Vbeta and 13 Jbeta primers that the PCR ran. Measured with immunoSEQ multiplex PCR; TCRdb has only the in-frame clones, and not every one. Of roughly 140,000 clones listed, over 70% are singletons. This clonotype was sampled from a man between 40 and 49 years old in good health and CMV-seronegative. The gene calls are TRBV2 and TRBJ2-3, with D perhaps matching TRBD2 (5 bases). The sequenced material came from PBMCs. The CDR3 is CASSERGWSTDTQYF. CDR3 coding DNA: TGTGCCAGCAGTGAACGGGGATGGAGCACAGATACGCAGTATTTT.